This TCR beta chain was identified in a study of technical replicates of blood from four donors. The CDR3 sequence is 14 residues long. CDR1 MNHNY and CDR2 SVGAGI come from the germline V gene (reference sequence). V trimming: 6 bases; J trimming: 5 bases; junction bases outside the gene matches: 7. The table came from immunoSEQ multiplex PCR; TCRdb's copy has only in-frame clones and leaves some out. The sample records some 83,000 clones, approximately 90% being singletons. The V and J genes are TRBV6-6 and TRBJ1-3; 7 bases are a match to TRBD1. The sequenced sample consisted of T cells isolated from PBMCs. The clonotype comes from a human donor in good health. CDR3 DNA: TGTGCCAGCAGCAAGGGGGCAGTTAGAAACACCATATATTTT. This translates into CASSKGAVRNTIYF.